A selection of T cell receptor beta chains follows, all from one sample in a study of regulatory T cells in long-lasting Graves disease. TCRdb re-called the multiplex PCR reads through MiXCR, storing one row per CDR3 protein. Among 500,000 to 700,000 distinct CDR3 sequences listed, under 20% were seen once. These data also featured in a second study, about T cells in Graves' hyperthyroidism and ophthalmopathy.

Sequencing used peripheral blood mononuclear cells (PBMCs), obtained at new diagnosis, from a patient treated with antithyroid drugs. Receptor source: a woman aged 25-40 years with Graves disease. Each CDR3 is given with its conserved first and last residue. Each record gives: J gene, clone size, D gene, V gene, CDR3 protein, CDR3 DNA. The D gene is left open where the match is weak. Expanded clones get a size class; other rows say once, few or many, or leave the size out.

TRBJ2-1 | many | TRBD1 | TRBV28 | CASTGGFYNEQFF | TGTGCCAGCACAGGGGGCTTCTACAATGAGCAGTTCTTC
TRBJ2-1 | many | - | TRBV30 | CAAEEGPRVDNEQFF | TGTGCCGCAGAGGAGGGCCCACGGGTAGACAATGAGCAGTTCTTC
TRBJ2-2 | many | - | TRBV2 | CASNTAGELFF | TGTGCCAGCAATACCGCCGGGGAGCTGTTTTTT
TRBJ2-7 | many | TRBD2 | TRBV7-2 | CASSLVSGGAYEQYF | TGTGCCAGCAGCTTGGTTAGCGGGGGAGCCTACGAGCAGTACTTC
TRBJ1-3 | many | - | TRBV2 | CASSGRTDTGNTIYF | TGTGCCAGCAGTGGGAGGACGGATACTGGAAACACCATATATTTT
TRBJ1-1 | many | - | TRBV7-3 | CASSLTLQGEAFF | TGTGCCAGCAGCTTAACGCTTCAGGGTGAAGCTTTCTTT
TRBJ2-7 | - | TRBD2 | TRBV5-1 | CASRLGLAGESYEQYF | TGCGCCAGCAGATTGGGACTAGCGGGAGAGTCCTACGAGCAGTACTTC
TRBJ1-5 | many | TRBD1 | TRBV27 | CASSRQGGQPQHF | TGTGCCAGCAGCCGACAGGGTGGTCAGCCCCAGCATTTT
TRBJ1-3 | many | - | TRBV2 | CASQQTSSGNTIYF | TGTGCCAGCCAACAGACATCCTCTGGAAACACCATATATTTT
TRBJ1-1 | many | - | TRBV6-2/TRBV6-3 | CASSPSRRNTEAFF | TGTGCCAGCAGTCCCTCGAGGAGGAACACTGAAGCTTTCTTT
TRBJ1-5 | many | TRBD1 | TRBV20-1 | CSALKDRNQPQHF | TGCAGTGCCCTTAAGGACAGGAATCAGCCCCAGCATTTT
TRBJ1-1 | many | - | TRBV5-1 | CASSFGADTEAFF | TGCGCCAGCAGCTTCGGGGCTGACACTGAAGCTTTCTTT
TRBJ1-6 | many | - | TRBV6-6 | CASSYSIEVVVAPLHF | TGTGCCAGCAGTTACTCGATAGAAGTTGTAGTGGCGCCCCTCCACTTT
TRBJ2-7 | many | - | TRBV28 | CASKGDRPYEQYF | TGTGCCAGCAAGGGGGACCGTCCCTACGAGCAGTACTTC
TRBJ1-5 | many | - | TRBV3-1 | CASSRQVNQPQHF | TGTGCCAGCAGTCGACAGGTTAATCAGCCCCAGCATTTT
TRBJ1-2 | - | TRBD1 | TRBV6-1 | CASSEAGTGGNWGYTF | TGTGCCAGCAGTGAAGCTGGGACAGGGGGCAACTGGGGCTACACCTTC
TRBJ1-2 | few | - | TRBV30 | CAWTSSFGYTF | TGTGCCTGGACTTCGAGTTTCGGCTACACCTTC
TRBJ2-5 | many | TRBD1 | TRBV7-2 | CASSSGQGGRKTQYF | TGTGCCAGCAGCAGCGGACAGGGGGGAAGAAAGACCCAGTACTTC
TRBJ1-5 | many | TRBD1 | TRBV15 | CATSRDRQGGQPQHF | TGTGCCACCAGCAGAGATCGACAGGGGGGGCAGCCCCAGCATTTT
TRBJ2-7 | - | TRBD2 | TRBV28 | CASTPEASGSDEQYF | TGTGCCAGCACCCCAGAGGCTAGCGGGAGTGACGAGCAGTACTTC
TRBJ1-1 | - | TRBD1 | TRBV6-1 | CASGGQANTEAFF | TGTGCCAGTGGGGGACAGGCGAACACTGAAGCTTTCTTT
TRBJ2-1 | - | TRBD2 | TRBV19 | CASSNPGLAGDSYNEQFF | TGTGCCAGTAGTAATCCGGGACTAGCGGGAGACTCCTACAATGAGCAGTTCTTC
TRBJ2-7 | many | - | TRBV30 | CAWGVTSSHEQYF | TGTGCCTGGGGAGTGACTAGTTCCCACGAGCAGTACTTC
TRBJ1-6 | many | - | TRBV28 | CATSVWTVKSSYNSPLHF | TGTGCCACCTCAGTGTGGACAGTAAAAAGCTCCTATAATTCACCCCTCCACTTT
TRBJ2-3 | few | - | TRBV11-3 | CASSEYGAGSSTDTQYF | TGTGCCAGCAGCGAATATGGGGCTGGATCTAGCACAGATACGCAGTATTTT
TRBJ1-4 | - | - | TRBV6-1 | CASTRGANEKLFF | TGTGCCAGCACGCGAGGGGCTAATGAAAAACTGTTTTTT
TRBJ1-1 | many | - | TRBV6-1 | CASTPGPANTEAFF | TGTGCCAGCACTCCGGGACCGGCGAACACTGAAGCTTTCTTT
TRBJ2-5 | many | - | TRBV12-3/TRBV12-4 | CASSLIRQETQYF | TGCGCCAGCAGTTTAATTCGGCAAGAGACCCAGTACTTC
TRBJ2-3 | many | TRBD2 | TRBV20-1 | CSASPTSGHTDTQYF | TGCAGTGCTTCTCCCACTAGCGGCCACACAGATACGCAGTATTTT
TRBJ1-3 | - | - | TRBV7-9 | CASSFNTRSGNTIYF | TGTGCCAGCAGCTTCAACACGCGCTCTGGAAACACCATATATTTT
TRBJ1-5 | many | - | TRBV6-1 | CASSPARGNQPQHF | TGTGCCAGCAGCCCCGCGAGAGGCAATCAGCCCCAGCATTTT
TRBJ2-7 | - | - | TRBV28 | CASSLFAGPPYEQYF | TGTGCCAGCAGTTTATTTGCGGGACCTCCCTACGAGCAGTACTTC
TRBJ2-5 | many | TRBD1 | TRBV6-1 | CASSPRFTGTGVETQYF | TGTGCCAGCAGTCCGCGATTCACCGGGACAGGGGTTGAGACCCAGTACTTC
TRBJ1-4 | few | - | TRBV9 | CASSVDMGEKLFF | TGTGCCAGCAGCGTGGACATGGGGGAAAAACTGTTTTTT
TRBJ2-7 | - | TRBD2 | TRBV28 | CASSLLLAGGAEQYF | TGTGCCAGCAGTTTATTGCTAGCGGGAGGGGCCGAGCAGTACTTC
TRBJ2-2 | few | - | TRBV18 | CASSPRSALSNTGELFF | TGTGCCAGCTCACCAAGGTCAGCCCTTTCGAACACCGGGGAGCTGTTTTTT
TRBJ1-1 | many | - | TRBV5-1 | CASSFGRQGTEAFF | TGCGCCAGCAGCTTTGGAAGGCAAGGAACTGAAGCTTTCTTT
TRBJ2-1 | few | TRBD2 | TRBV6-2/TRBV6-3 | CASRRGGTSAQYNEQFF | TGTGCCAGCAGACGAGGGGGGACTAGCGCACAATACAATGAGCAGTTCTTC
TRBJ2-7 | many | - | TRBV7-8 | CASSFRDGAYEQYF | TGTGCCAGCAGCTTCCGGGACGGAGCCTACGAGCAGTACTTC
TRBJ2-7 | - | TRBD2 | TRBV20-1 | CSARALRGTSGNYEQYF | TGCAGTGCTAGAGCCCTGAGGGGGACTAGCGGCAACTACGAGCAGTACTTC
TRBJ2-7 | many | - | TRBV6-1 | CASSSDRLTSYEQYF | TGTGCCAGCAGCTCAGACAGGCTGACTTCCTACGAGCAGTACTTC
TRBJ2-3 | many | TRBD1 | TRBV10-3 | CAISEGQGADTQYF | TGTGCCATCAGTGAGGGACAGGGTGCAGATACGCAGTATTTT
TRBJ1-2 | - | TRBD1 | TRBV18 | CASSPMPGQGHGYTF | TGTGCCAGCTCACCGATGCCGGGACAGGGGCATGGCTACACCTTC
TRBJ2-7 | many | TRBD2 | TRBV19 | CASSSGREGYEQYF | TGTGCCAGTAGCAGCGGGAGGGAAGGGTACGAGCAGTACTTC
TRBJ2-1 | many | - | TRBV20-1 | CSARGTFHEQFF | TGCAGTGCTAGGGGGACATTCCATGAGCAGTTCTTC
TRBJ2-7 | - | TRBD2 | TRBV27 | CASSWSSGRLYEQYF | TGTGCCAGCAGTTGGTCTAGCGGGAGGCTATACGAGCAGTACTTC
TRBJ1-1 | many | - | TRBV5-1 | CASSAGTPGYTEAFF | TGCGCCAGCAGCGCGGGGACCCCAGGGTATACTGAAGCTTTCTTT
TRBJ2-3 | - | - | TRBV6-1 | CASGAGTDTQYF | TGTGCCAGCGGGGCCGGCACAGATACGCAGTATTTT
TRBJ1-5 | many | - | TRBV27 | CASSLRQNNQPQHF | TGTGCCAGCAGTTTAAGACAGAACAATCAGCCCCAGCATTTT
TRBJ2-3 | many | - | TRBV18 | CASSPALDDTQYF | TGTGCCAGCTCACCCGCGCTAGATGATACGCAGTATTTT
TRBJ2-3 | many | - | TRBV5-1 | CASIPGQGSGSGTDTQYF | TGCGCCAGCATTCCGGGACAGGGTAGCGGGAGCGGCACAGATACGCAGTATTTT
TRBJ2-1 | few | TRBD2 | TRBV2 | CASSGAGRALNEQFF | TGTGCCAGCAGTGGTGCCGGGAGGGCTTTAAATGAGCAGTTCTTC
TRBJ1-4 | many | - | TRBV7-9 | CASSETSTNEKLFF | TGTGCCAGCTCGGAGACTTCAACTAATGAAAAACTGTTTTTT
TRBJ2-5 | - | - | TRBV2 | CASRGSQETQYF | TGTGCCAGCCGAGGGTCTCAAGAGACCCAGTACTTC